The 13 T cell receptor beta chains below come from one sample, sequenced in a study of human T cells and chemical hapten exposure. Time point described: patch test 1, 2 weeks after DPC sensitization. Regarding treatment: therapeutic diphenylcyclopropenone sensitization with weekly scalp DPC. TCRdb re-called the RACE reads through MiXCR, storing one row per CDR3 protein. The data hold 300,000 to 350,000 distinct CDR3 sequences, with around 7% observed a single time. The sample consisted of whole blood, taken in connection with sensitization to the hapten diphenylcyclopropenone (DPC). These receptor sequences come from a woman aged 18-29 years with alopecia areata. Some clones in this sample may be carry-over from other donors' samples.

This clonotype was detected only a few times. The chain combines TRBV6-5 with TRBJ2-3; D call uncertain. The length of the CDR3 is 17 residues. In germline, CDR1 is MNHEY, CDR2 SVGAGI. Trimming took off 0 bases at V and 1 base at J, with 14 bases between the two ends. The CDR3 reads CASSYSGLSRGTDTQYF. CDR3 nucleotide sequence: TGTGCCAGCAGTTACTCAGGGCTTTCAAGGGGCACAGATACGCAGTATTTT.

This clonotype was observed at least ten times. The J gene is TRBJ1-6, the V gene TRBV7-8; perhaps TRBD1 as D (6 bases). This CDR3 region has 15 residues. Trimming pared 4 bases from V and 4 bases from J, leaving 11 bases between. Germline V gene data show CDR1 as SGHVS and CDR2 as FQNEAQ. DNA of the CDR3: TGTGCCAGCAGCTCGGAACAGGGTTATAATTCACCCCTCCACTTT. It codes for CASSSEQGYNSPLHF.

This rearrangement joins TRBV6-2 or TRBV6-3 to TRBJ1-1, with D possibly matching TRBD1 (5 bases). The V end was cut by 7 bases, the J end by 11 bases, with 17 bases between. The germline V gene has CDR1 MNHEY and CDR2 SVGEGT. The CDR3 has 12 amino acids. The CDR3 DNA sequence: TGTGCCAGCACTATCCGGGGGAACGAGGCTTTCTTT. As protein: CASTIRGNEAFF.

This clonotype was recorded a few times. The J gene is TRBJ1-3, the V gene TRBV6-2 or TRBV6-3, with D possibly TRBD1 on 6 matching bases. CDR3 size: 16 residues. The ends were cut back, 5 bases at V and 0 bases at J, with 14 bases in the middle. CDR1 and CDR2 (germline): MNHEY, SVGEGT. As DNA, the CDR3 is TGTGCCAGCAGTCGATACCGGGACAACTCTGGAAACACCATATATTTT. Protein sequence: CASSRYRDNSGNTIYF.

This clonotype was counted between two and nine times. The chain has TRBV19 and TRBJ1-1, with 8 bases fitting TRBD1. Germline CDR1 reads LNHDA; CDR2 reads SQIVND (reference sequence). This CDR3 has 13 residues. J was trimmed by 2 bases and V by 8 bases; bases with no gene match: 4. The CDR3 DNA is TGTGCCAGTCATGACAGGGGTAACACTGAAGCTTTCTTT. Amino acid sequence: CASHDRGNTEAFF.

This clonotype has only a few counts. This chain connects TRBV4-3 to TRBJ1-1, with D uncertain. The CDR3 runs 13 residues. The V and J ends lost 0 bases and 1 base respectively, with 3 bases between them. The germline gives CDR1 LGHNA, CDR2 YSLEER. This CDR3 is CASSQDPNTEAFF. CDR3 sequence (DNA): TGCGCCAGCAGCCAAGACCCGAACACTGAAGCTTTCTTT.

The genes are TRBV5-1 and TRBJ2-7; TRBD1 agrees at 7 bases. V lost 4 bases, J lost 3 bases, and 13 bases stayed unmatched. CDR1 is SGHRS, CDR2 YFSETQ, per germline. The CDR3 loop spans 16 amino acids. The CDR3 DNA follows: TGCGCCAGCAGCCGCCTCCCAGGGACAGAATACTACGAGCAGTACTTC. It codes for CASSRLPGTEYYEQYF.

CDR3 nucleotide sequence: TGTGCCAGCAGGAGAGGGACAGGGGTGACCGGGGAGCTGTTTTTT. Its translation is CASRRGTGVTGELFF. The V gene is TRBV7-2, the J gene TRBJ2-2, with 10 bases aligning to TRBD1. This CDR3 has 15 amino acids. CDR1 is SGHTA, CDR2 FQGNSA, per germline. V was clipped by 6 bases and J by 5 bases; unmatched bases: 6.

The chain carries TRBV28 and TRBJ2-3; 9 nucleotides agree with TRBD2. Germline V gives CDR1 MDHEN, CDR2 SYDVKM. This CDR3 spans 15 amino acids. V was pared by 4 bases and J by 5 bases, with 7 bases of the junction left unmatched. The CDR3 DNA is TGTGCCAGCAGTTCTAGCGGGGATGGAGAAGATACGCAGTATTTT. Protein sequence: CASSSSGDGEDTQYF.

The gene calls are TRBV5-1 and TRBJ2-1, with no clear D. V shed 4 bases and J shed 7 bases, with 12 bases lying between them. Per germline, CDR1 SGHRS and CDR2 YFSETQ. This CDR3 region has 13 residues. The CDR3: CASSQPFRNEQFF. CDR3 DNA: TGCGCCAGCAGCCAGCCCTTCCGAAATGAGCAGTTCTTC.

This clonotype was counted a few times. V usage is TRBV20-1 and J usage is TRBJ1-2, with D unresolved. V lost 2 bases, J lost 7 bases, and 14 bases lay in between. The germline V gene encodes CDR1 DFQATT and CDR2 SNEGSKA (reference sequence). CDR3 size: 13 residues. The CDR3 bases are TGCAGTGCTAGACACGTTCCCAGTGGTGGCTACACCTTC. Its translation is CSARHVPSGGYTF.

This clonotype was observed many times. The genes are TRBV10-3 and TRBJ2-3; 10 bases are shared with TRBD2. Germline V CDR1 and CDR2: ENHRY, SYGVKD. Trimming at V came to 6 bases and at J to 0 bases, leaving 3 bases not matched to a gene. CDR3 size: 15 residues. CDR3 loop: CAIRQRGGSTDTQYF. In DNA form, the CDR3 reads TGTGCCATCAGGCAGCGGGGGGGGAGCACAGATACGCAGTATTTT.

This clonotype has a handful of counts. This chain connects TRBV5-1 to TRBJ2-2; 12 nucleotides line up with TRBD2. J gave up 5 bases and V 0 bases, and 5 bases lay outside the gene matches. This CDR3 is 17 amino acids long. Germline CDR1 reads SGHRS; CDR2 reads YFSETQ. The DNA for the CDR3 is TGCGCCAGCAGCTTGGCCCTAGCGGGGGGGCCGACCGGGGAGCTGTTTTTT. Its translation is CASSLALAGGPTGELFF.